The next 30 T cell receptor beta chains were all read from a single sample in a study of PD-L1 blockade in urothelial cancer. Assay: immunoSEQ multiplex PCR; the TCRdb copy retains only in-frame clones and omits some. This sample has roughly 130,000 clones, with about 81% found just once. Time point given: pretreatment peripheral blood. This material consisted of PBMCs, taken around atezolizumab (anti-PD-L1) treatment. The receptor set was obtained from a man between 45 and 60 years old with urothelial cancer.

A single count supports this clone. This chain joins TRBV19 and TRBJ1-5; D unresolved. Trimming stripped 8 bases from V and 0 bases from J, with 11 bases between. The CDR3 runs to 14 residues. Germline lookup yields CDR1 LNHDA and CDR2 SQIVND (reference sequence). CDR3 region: CASGGAHSNQPQHF. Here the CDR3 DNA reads TGTGCCAGTGGAGGCGCTCATAGCAATCAGCCCCAGCATTTT.

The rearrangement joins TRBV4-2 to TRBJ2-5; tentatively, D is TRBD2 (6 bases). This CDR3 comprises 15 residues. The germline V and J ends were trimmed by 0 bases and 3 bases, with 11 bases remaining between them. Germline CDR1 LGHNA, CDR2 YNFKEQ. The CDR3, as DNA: TGTGCCAGCAGCCAAGAAGGAGCGGGTGAAGAGACCCAGTACTTC. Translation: CASSQEGAGEETQYF.

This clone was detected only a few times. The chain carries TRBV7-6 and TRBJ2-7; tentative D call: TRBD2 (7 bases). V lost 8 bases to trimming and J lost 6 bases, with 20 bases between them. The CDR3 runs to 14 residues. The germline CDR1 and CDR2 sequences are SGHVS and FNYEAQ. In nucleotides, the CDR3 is TGTGCCAGCTCCCTAGGGGGATCGGGGGGCGAGCAGTACTTC. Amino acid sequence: CASSLGGSGGEQYF.

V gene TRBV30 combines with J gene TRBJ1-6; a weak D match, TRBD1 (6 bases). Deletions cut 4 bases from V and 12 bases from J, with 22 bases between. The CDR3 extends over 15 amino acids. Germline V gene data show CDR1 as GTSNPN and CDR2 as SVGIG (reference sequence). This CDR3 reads CAWTTGTSYSEPLHF. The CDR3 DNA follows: TGTGCCTGGACTACCGGGACATCGTATTCGGAACCCCTCCACTTT.

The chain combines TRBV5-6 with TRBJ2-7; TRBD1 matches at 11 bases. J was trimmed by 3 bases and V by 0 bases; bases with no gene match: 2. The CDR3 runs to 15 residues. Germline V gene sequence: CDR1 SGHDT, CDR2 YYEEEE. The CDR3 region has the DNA TGTGCCAGCAGCTTGGTAGGGACAGGGGGCTACGAGCAGTACTTC. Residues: CASSLVGTGGYEQYF.

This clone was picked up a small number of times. The CDR3 DNA is TGCGCCAGCAGCTTGGACATCCACTATGGCTACACCTTC. Residues: CASSLDIHYGYTF. The V and J genes are TRBV5-1 and TRBJ1-2, with unresolved D. This CDR3 region has 13 residues. Germline V lookup: CDR1 SGHRS, CDR2 YFSETQ. Trimming removed 0 bases at V and 3 bases at J, with 6 bases between.

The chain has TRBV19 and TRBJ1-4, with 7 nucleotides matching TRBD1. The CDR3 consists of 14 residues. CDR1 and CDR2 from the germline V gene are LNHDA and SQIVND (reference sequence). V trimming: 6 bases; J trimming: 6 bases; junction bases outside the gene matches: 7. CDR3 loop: CASRNRGPDEKLFF. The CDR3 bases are TGTGCCAGTAGAAACAGGGGCCCCGATGAAAAACTGTTTTTT.

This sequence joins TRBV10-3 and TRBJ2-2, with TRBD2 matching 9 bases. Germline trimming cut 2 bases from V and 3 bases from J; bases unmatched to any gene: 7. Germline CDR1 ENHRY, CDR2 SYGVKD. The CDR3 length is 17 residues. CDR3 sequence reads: CAISEDSGSMYTGELFF. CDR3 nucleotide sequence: TGTGCCATCAGTGAGGATAGCGGGAGTATGTACACCGGGGAGCTGTTTTTT.

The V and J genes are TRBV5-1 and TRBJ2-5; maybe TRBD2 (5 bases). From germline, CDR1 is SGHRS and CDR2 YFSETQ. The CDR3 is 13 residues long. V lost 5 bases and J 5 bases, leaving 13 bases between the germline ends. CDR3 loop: CASRITTGETQYF. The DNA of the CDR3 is TGCGCCAGCAGAATTACGACGGGGGAGACCCAGTACTTC.

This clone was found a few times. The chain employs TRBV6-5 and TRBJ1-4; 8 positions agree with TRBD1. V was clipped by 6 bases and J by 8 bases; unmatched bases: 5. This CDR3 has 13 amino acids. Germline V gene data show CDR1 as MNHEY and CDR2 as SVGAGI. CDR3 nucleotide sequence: TGTGCCAGCAGAGCAGGGGGCGAAGAAAAACTGTTTTTT. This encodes CASRAGGEEKLFF.

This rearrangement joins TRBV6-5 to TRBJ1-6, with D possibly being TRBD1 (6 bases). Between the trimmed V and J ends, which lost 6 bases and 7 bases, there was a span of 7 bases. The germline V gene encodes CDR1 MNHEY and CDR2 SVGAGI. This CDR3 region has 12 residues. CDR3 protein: CASRGQNSPLHF. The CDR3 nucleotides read TGTGCCAGCAGAGGACAGAATTCACCCCTCCACTTT.

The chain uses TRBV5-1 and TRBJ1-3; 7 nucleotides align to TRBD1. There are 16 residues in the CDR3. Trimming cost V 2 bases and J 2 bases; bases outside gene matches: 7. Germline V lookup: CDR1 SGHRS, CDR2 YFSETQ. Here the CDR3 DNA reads TGCGCCAGCAGCTTCACGGGGCAGGGGGCTGGAAACACCATATATTTT. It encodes CASSFTGQGAGNTIYF.

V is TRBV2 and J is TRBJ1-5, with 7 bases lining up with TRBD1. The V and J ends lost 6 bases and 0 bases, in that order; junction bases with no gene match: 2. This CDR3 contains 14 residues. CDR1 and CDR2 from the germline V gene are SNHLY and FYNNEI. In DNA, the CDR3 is TGTGCCAGCAGGTGGGACAGTAGCAATCAGCCCCAGCATTTT. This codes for CASRWDSSNQPQHF. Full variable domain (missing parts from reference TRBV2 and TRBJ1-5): EPEVTQTPSHQVTQMGQEVILRCVPISNHLYFYWYRQILGQKVEFLVSFYNNEISEKSEIFDDQFSVERPDGSNFTLKIRSTKLEDSAMYFCASRWDSSNQPQHFGDGTRLSIL.

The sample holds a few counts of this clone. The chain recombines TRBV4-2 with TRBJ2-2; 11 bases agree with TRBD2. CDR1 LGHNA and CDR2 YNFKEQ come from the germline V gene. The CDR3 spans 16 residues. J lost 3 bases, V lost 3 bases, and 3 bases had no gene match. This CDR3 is CASSQGLAEYTGELFF. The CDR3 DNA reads TGTGCCAGCAGCCAGGGACTAGCGGAGTACACCGGGGAGCTGTTTTTT.

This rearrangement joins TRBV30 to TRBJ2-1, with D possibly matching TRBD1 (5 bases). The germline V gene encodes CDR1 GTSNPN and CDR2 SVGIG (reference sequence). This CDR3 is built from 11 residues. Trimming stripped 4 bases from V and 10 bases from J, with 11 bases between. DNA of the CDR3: TGTGCCTGGATTTGGGGCCCGGAGCAGTTCTTC. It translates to CAWIWGPEQFF. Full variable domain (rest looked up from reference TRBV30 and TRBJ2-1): SQTIHQWPATLVQPVGSPLSLECTVEGTSNPNLYWYRQAAGRGLQLLFYSVGIGQISSEVPQNLSASRPQDRQFILSSKKLLLSDSGFYLCAWIWGPEQFFGPGTRLTVL.

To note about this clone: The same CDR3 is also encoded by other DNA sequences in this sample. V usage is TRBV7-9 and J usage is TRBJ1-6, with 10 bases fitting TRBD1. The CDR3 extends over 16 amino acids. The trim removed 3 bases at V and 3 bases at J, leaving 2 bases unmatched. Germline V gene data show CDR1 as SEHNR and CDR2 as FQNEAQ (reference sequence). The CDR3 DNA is TGTGCCAGCAGCTTGGGACAGGGGTTCTATAATTCACCCCTCCACTTT. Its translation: CASSLGQGFYNSPLHF. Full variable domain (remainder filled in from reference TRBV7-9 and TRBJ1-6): DTGVSQNPRHKITKRGQNVTFRCDPISEHNRLYWYRQTLGQGPEFLTYFQNEAQLEKSRLLSDRFSAERPKGSFSTLEIQRTEQGDSAMYLCASSLGQGFYNSPLHFGNGTRLTVT.

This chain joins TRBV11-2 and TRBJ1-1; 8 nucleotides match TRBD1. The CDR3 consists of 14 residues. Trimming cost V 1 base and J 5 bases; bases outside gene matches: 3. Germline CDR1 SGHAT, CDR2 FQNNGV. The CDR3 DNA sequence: TGTGCCAGCAGCTTAGTACAGGGGGGAACTGAAGCTTTCTTT. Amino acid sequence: CASSLVQGGTEAFF.

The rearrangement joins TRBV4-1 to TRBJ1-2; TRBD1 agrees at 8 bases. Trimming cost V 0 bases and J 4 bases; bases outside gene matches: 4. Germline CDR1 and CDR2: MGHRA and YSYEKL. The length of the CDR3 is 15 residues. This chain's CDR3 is CASSQDPGGAYGYTF. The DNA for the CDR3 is TGCGCCAGCAGCCAAGATCCAGGGGGCGCCTATGGCTACACCTTC.

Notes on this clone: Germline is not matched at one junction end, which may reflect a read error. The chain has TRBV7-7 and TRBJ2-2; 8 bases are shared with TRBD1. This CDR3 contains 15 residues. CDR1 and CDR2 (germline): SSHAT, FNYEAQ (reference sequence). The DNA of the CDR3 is TGTGCTAGCAGCTCAGCAGGGGGCCGGACCGGGGAGCTGTTTTTT. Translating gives CASSSAGGRTGELFF.

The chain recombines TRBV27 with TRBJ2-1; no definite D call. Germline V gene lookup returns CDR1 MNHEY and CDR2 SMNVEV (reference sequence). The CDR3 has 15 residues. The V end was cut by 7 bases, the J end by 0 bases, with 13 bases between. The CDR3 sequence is CASTSGDNSYNEQFF. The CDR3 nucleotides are TGTGCCAGCACCTCAGGCGACAACTCCTACAATGAGCAGTTCTTC.

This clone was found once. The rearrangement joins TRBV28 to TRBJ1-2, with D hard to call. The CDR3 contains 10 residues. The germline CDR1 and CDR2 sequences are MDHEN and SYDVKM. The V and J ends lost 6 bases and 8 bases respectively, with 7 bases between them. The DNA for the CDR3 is TGTGCCAGCAGGGAGGAGGGCTACACCTTC. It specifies CASREEGYTF.

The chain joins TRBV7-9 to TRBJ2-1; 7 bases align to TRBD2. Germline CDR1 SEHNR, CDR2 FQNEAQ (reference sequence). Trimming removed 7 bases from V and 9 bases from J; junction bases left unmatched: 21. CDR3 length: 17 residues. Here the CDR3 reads CASTPAPGASGFVEQFF. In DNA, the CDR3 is TGTGCCAGCACCCCCGCCCCCGGGGCTAGCGGCTTTGTTGAGCAGTTCTTC.

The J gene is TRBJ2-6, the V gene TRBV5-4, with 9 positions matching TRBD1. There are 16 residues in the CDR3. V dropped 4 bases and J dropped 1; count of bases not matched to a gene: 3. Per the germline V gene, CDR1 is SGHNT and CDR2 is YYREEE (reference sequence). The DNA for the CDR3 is TGTGCCAGCAGCAAGACAGGGGGGTCTGGGGCCAACGTCCTGACTTTC. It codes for CASSKTGGSGANVLTF.

CDR3 region: CASSLHLQGYNEQFF. The CDR3 DNA reads TGTGCCAGCAGCTTACACCTACAGGGCTACAATGAGCAGTTCTTC. V and J are TRBV7-9 and TRBJ2-1; D perhaps matches TRBD1 (6 bases). Germline CDR1 and CDR2: SEHNR and FQNEAQ (reference sequence). V dropped 2 bases and J dropped 3 bases, with 11 bases sitting between them. This CDR3 contains 15 residues.

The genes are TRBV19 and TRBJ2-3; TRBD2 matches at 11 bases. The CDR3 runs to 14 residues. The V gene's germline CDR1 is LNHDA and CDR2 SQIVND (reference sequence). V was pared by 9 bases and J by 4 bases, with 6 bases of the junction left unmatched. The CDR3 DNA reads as TGTGCCAGCAATAGCGGGAGGGGCGCAGATACGCAGTATTTT. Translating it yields CASNSGRGADTQYF.

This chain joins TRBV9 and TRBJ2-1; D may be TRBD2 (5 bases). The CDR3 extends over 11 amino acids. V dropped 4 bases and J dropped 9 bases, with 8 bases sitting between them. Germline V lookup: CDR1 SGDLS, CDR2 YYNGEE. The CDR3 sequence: CASSPGSEQFF. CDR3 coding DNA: TGTGCCAGCAGCCCGGGGAGTGAGCAGTTCTTC.

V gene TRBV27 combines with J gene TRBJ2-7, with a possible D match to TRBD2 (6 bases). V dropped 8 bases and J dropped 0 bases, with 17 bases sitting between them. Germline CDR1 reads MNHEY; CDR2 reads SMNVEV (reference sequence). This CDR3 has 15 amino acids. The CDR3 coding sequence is TGTGCCAGCCGCAGGGAGGACATAGCCTCCTACGAGCAGTACTTC. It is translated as CASRREDIASYEQYF.

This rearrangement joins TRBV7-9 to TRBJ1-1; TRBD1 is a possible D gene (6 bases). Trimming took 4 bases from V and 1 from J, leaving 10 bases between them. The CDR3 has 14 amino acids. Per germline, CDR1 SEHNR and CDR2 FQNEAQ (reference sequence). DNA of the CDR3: TGTGCCAGCAGCTCGTTGACAGGGAACACTGAAGCTTTCTTT. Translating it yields CASSSLTGNTEAFF.

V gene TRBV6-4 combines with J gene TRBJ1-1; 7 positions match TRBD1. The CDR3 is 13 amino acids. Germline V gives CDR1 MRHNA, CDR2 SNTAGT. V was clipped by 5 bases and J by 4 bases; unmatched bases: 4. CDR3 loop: CASSMNRGTEAFF. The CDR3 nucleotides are TGTGCCAGCAGTATGAACAGGGGCACTGAAGCTTTCTTT.

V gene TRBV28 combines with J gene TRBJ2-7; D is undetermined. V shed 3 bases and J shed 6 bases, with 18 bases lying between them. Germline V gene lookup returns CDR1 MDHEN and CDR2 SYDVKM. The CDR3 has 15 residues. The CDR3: CASSFRGITGPEQYF. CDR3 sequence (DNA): TGTGCCAGCAGTTTCCGCGGAATAACTGGTCCCGAGCAGTACTTC.